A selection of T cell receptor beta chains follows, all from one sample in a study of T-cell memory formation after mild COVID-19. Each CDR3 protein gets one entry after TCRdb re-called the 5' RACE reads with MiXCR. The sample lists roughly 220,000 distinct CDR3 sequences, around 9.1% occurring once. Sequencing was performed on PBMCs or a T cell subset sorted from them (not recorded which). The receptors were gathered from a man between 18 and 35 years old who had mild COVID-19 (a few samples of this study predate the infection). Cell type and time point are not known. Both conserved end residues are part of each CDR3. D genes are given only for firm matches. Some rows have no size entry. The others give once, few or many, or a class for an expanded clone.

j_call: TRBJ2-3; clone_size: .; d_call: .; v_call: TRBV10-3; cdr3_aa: CASGTNGGLGDTQYF; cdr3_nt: TGTGCCTCCGGGACTAACGGGGGGCTTGGGGATACGCAGTATTTT
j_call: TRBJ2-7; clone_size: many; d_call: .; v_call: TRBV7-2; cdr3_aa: CASGEGTNSYEQYF; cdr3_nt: TGTGCCAGCGGTGAGGGCACAAACTCCTACGAGCAGTACTTC
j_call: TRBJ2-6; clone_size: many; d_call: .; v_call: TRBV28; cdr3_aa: CASSFSGSGANVLTF; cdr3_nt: TGTGCCAGCAGTTTTTCAGGATCTGGGGCCAACGTCCTGACTTTC
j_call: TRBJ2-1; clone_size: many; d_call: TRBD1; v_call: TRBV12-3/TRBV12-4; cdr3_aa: CASSSTGGWVRNEQFF; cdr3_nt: TGTGCCAGCAGCTCGACAGGGGGTTGGGTACGCAATGAGCAGTTCTTC
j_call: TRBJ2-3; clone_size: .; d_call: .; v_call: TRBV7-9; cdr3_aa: CASSPDPGDTQYF; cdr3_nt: TGTGCCAGCAGCCCCGATCCCGGCGATACGCAGTATTTT
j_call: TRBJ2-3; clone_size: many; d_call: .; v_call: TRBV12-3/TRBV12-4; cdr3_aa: CASSLGNGKGDTQYF; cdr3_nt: TGTGCCAGCAGTTTAGGTAACGGAAAGGGAGATACGCAGTATTTT
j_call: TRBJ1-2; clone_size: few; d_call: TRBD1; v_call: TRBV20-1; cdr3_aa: CSAGTGGLSDGYTF; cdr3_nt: TGCAGTGCTGGGACAGGGGGCCTTTCGGATGGCTACACCTTC
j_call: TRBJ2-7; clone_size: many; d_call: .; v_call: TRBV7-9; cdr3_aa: CASSSLSENYEQYF; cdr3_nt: TGTGCCAGCAGCTCCTTATCTGAAAACTACGAGCAGTACTTC
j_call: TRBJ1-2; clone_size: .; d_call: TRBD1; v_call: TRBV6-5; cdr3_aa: CASSRQGKSSSYGYTF; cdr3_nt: TGTGCCAGCAGTAGACAGGGAAAATCATCTTCCTATGGCTACACCTTC
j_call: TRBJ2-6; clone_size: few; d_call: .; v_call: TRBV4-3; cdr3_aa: CASSQERGSPGANVLTF; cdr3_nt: TGCGCCAGCAGCCAAGAGAGGGGGTCCCCTGGGGCCAACGTCCTGACTTTC
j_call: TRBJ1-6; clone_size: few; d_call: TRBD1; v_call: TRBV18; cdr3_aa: CASSPGQGVSPLHF; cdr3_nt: TGTGCCAGCTCACCGGGACAGGGGGTCTCACCCCTCCACTTT
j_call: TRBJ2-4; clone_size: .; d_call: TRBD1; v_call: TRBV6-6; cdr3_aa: CASSLTGGLVAKNIQYF; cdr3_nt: TGTGCCAGCAGCCTGACAGGGGGGTTGGTGGCCAAAAACATTCAGTACTTC
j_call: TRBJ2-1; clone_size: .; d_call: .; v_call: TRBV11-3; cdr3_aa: CASSPRAGSYNEQFF; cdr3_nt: TGTGCCAGCAGCCCAAGAGCTGGATCCTACAATGAGCAGTTCTTC
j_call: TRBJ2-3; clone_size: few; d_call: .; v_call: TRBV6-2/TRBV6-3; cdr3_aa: CASRSDRRTPDTQYF; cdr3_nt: TGTGCCAGCAGGAGTGACAGGCGAACCCCAGATACGCAGTATTTT
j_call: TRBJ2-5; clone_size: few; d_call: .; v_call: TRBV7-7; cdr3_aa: CASSLALRETQYF; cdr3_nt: TGTGCTAGCAGCTTAGCTCTACGGGAGACCCAGTACTTC
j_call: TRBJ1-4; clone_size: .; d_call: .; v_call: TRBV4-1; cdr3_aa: CASSQGFGPNEKLFF; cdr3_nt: TGCGCCAGCAGCCAAGGATTCGGACCTAATGAAAAACTGTTTTTT
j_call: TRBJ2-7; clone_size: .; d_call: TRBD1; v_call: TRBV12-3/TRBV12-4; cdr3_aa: CASRLGQGHEQYF; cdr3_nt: TGTGCCAGCAGGCTGGGACAGGGACACGAGCAGTACTTC
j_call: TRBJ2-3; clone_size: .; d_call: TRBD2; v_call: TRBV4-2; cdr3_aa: CASSQELAGGGTDTQYF; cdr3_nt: TGTGCCAGCAGCCAAGAGCTGGCGGGGGGTGGCACAGATACGCAGTATTTT
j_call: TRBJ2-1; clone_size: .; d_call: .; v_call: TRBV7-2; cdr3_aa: CASSLGLGVSSYNEQFF; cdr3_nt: TGTGCCAGCAGCTTAGGGCTGGGGGTAAGCTCCTACAATGAGCAGTTCTTC
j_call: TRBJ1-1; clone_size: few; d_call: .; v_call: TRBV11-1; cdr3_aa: CASSLGSGTLNREAFF; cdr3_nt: TGTGCCAGCAGCTTAGGTTCGGGGACACTCAATCGTGAAGCTTTCTTT
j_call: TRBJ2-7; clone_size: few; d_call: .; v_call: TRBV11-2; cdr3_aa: CASSLSGPYEQYF; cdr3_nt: TGTGCCAGCAGCTTAAGTGGCCCCTACGAGCAGTACTTC
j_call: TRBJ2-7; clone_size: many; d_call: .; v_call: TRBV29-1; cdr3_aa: CSVARPGNEQYF; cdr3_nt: TGCAGCGTTGCCAGGCCCGGGAACGAGCAGTACTTC
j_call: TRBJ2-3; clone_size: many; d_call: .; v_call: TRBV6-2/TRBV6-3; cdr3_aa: CASSYSSDPTNTQYF; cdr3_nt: TGTGCCAGCAGTTACTCTAGCGACCCAACCAATACGCAGTATTTT
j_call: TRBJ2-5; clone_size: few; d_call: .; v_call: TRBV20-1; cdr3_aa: CSARWGPRETQYF; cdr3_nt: TGCAGTGCCAGATGGGGGCCCCGGGAGACCCAGTACTTC
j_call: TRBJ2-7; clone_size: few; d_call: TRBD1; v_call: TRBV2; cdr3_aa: CAGSGQVSYEQYF; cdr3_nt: TGTGCCGGATCGGGACAGGTCTCCTACGAGCAGTACTTC
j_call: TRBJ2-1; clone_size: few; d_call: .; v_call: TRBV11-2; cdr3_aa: CASSPGLGSNEQFF; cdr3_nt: TGTGCCAGCAGCCCAGGGCTAGGGTCCAATGAGCAGTTCTTC
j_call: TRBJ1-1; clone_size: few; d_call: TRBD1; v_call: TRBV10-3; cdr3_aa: CAIKVGQGYTEAFF; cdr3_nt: TGTGCCATCAAGGTCGGACAGGGGTACACTGAAGCTTTCTTT
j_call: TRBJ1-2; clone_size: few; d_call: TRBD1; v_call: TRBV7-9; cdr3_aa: CASSTTGAYGYTF; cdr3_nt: TGTGCCAGCAGCACGACAGGGGCCTATGGCTACACCTTC
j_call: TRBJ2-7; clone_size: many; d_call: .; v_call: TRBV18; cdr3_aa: CASSPPGAGTTYEQYF; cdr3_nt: TGTGCCAGCTCACCACCAGGGGCCGGGACCACCTACGAGCAGTACTTC
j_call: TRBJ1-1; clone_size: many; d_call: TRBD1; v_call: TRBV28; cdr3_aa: CASRIILAGGLTEAFF; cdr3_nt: TGTGCCAGCAGAATAATCCTCGCAGGGGGGTTAACTGAAGCTTTCTTT
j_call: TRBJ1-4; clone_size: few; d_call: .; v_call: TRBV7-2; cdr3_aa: CASSFYGEKLFF; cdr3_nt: TGTGCCAGCAGCTTTTACGGTGAAAAACTGTTTTTT